This TCR beta chain derives from a study of T cells in Graves' hyperthyroidism and ophthalmopathy. RNA transcripts provided the source from which TCR beta CDR3 regions were amplified. TCR CDR3 underwent first-round RT-PCR with the HTBI primer set. MiXCR, run by TCRdb on the multiplex PCR reads, gives a single entry per CDR3 protein. In the table there are about 52,000 distinct CDR3 sequences, 48% of which are singletons. This CDR3 is 17 amino acids long. V was trimmed by 3 bases and J by 5 bases, leaving 20 bases between them. Germline CDR1 is LNHDA and CDR2 is SQIVND (reference sequence). General study findings and limits: A model of 13 V-J features distinguished ophthalmopathy from stable hyperthyroidism. Blood also held most thyroid clonotypes expanded beyond 0.001.

Clinical symptoms, serum thyroxine, TRAb, thyroid ultrasound and orbital computed tomography established diagnosis. About 10 ml of fresh peripheral blood supplied the PBMCs. Of note for this clonotype: Its antigen is as yet unknown.

The TCR sequence derives from a woman aged 45-65 years with Graves' ophthalmopathy. Specimen: blood. The chain has TRBV19 and TRBJ1-5; the D gene is possibly TRBD1 (6 bases). The CDR3 loop is CASSIMRSGGHDQPQHF. CDR3 nucleotide sequence: TGTGCCAGTAGTATTATGAGGAGCGGGGGGCACGATCAGCCCCAGCATTTT.